Listed below are T cell receptor beta chains from one sample, sequenced in a study of cytomegalovirus exposure and HLA in healthy donors. Here immunoSEQ multiplex PCR was the method, and the copy in TCRdb shows in-frame clones only, minus some. In the table there are about 150,000 clones, roughly 80% of which are singletons. Sequenced: PBMCs. Receptors originate from a male donor in good health and CMV-seronegative. Both conserved end residues are part of each CDR3.

v_call,j_call,cdr3_aa
TRBV19,TRBJ1-1,CATNGQGGVNTEAFF
TRBV29-1,TRBJ1-2,CSVRDRAGYTF
TRBV5-4,TRBJ1-1,CASSLWGSFGTEAFF
TRBV19,TRBJ1-2,CASSIPGLNYGYTF
TRBV6-6,TRBJ1-2,CASSVQGVNYGYTF
TRBV6-1,TRBJ2-3,CASSEARTSTDTQYF
TRBV9,TRBJ2-1,CASSVGGSIAYNEQFF
TRBV10-3,TRBJ2-5,CAISRSQALQETQYF
TRBV2,TRBJ1-5,CASSRQGLDNQPQHF
TRBV7-9,TRBJ1-1,CASSSIQGALSEAFF
TRBV29-1,NA,CSVGGQASYEQYF
TRBV6-6,TRBJ1-3,CASSSRDREPYF